Listed below are T cell receptor beta chains from one sample, sequenced in a study of molecular identifiers for immune sequencing clone quantification. Via MiXCR, TCRdb re-called the PCR reads, giving one row per CDR3 protein. This sample has 550,000 to 750,000 distinct CDR3 sequences, with about 20% found just once. The source material was naive CD8+ T cells from blood, with Jurkat cell RNA spiked in. These receptor sequences come from a human donor in good health. Some libraries in this study had Jurkat cell RNA spiked in. Each CDR3 is given with its conserved first and last residue. A D gene is named only where the DNA matches it firmly. Clone size, where shown, is once, few, many, or a class for clones that have expanded.

TRBJ2-3 few TRBV19 . TGTGCCAGTAGTCCCGAGGAGGGGGCGGAAGATACGCAGTATTTT CASSPEEGAEDTQYF
TRBJ1-5 many TRBV12-3/TRBV12-4 . TGTGCCAGCAGTTGGGACTATAATCAGCCCCAGCATTTT CASSWDYNQPQHF
TRBJ1-1 many TRBV30 . TGTGCCTGGAGTGCGCAAGGGAACACTGAAGCTTTCTTT CAWSAQGNTEAFF
TRBJ2-7 . TRBV3-1 . TGTGCCAGCAGCCAAGACGGGACTCTGAGCCACGAGCAGTACTTC CASSQDGTLSHEQYF
TRBJ2-2 many TRBV7-9 . TGTGCCAGCAGCTCGCGGGACGGCGGGGAGCTGTTTTTT CASSSRDGGELFF
TRBJ1-1 many TRBV5-6 TRBD1 TGTGCCAGCAGCTTGGTTCACAGGGGAAACACTGAAGCTTTCTTT CASSLVHRGNTEAFF
TRBJ2-2 few TRBV6-2/TRBV6-3 . TGTGCCAGCAGTTACCTGATGAACACCGGGGAGCTGTTTTTT CASSYLMNTGELFF
TRBJ2-7 many TRBV27 . TGTGCCAGCAGCCAAATAAACAGGGACCACGAGCAGTACTTC CASSQINRDHEQYF
TRBJ2-7 . TRBV10-3 . TGTGCCATCGGTGAGGTAGGCAGGAGGAACGAGCAGTACTTC CAIGEVGRRNEQYF
TRBJ2-1 many TRBV30 . TGTGCCTGGAGTGTACTCGATGAGGGTGAGCAGTTCTTC CAWSVLDEGEQFF
TRBJ1-1 many TRBV6-2/TRBV6-3 . TGTGCCGGAAGAACGGGGACTGAAGCTTTCTTT CAGRTGTEAFF